This is a list of T cell receptor beta chains from one sample in a study of T cells in Graves' hyperthyroidism and ophthalmopathy. TCRdb re-analysed the multiplex PCR reads in MiXCR, keeping a single row per CDR3 protein. The table has around 300,000 distinct CDR3 sequences, 13% to 15% seen once; the top ten hold around 30%. The sample comprised blood. The receptor source for this set is a woman aged 45 to 65 with Graves' hyperthyroidism that later progressed to Graves' ophthalmopathy. The conserved cysteine and the conserved F or W are not part of the CDR3 here.

v_call	j_call	cdr3_aa
TRBV7-8	TRBJ1-4	ASRRSRGAGEKLF
TRBV14	TRBJ2-7	ASSPYGQGNYEQY
TRBV27	TRBJ2-1	ASSLGAGVVNEQF
TRBV11-2	TRBJ2-1	ASSLDWSDNEQF
TRBV18	TRBJ2-7	ASSPPSGHYEQY
TRBV11-3	TRBJ1-1	ASSFGSGGNTEAF
TRBV6-1	TRBJ2-3	ASRTGYGDTQY
TRBV11-2	TRBJ2-3	ASSPSLAGTQY
TRBV6-1	TRBJ2-3	ASTLGGGGADTQY
TRBV6-2/TRBV6-3	TRBJ2-7	ASSYMSWLADYEQY
TRBV9	TRBJ2-5	ASSLVGAQETQY
TRBV12-3/TRBV12-4	TRBJ2-7	ASSLGFEQY
TRBV6-2/TRBV6-3	TRBJ1-1	ASSYSEGGDTEAF
TRBV2	TRBJ1-5	ASSDSGRNQPQH
TRBV10-3	TRBJ2-1	AISENRGSLWDEQF
TRBV7-3	TRBJ2-2	ASSPYLTSGRALNAGELF
TRBV4-1	TRBJ2-2	ASRLAGRGANTGELF
TRBV20-1	TRBJ1-2	SASLGGNSYGYT
TRBV10-3	TRBJ2-5	AISDPRGLASKTQY
TRBV30	TRBJ2-7	AWGPGQGYEQY
TRBV29-1	TRBJ2-1	SVEDPGRVLNNEQF
TRBV18	TRBJ1-1	ASSPTEGGNTEAF
TRBV7-3	TRBJ1-1	ASSSRQGSLSEAF
TRBV12-3/TRBV12-4	TRBJ2-1	ASTHPGHPYNEQF
TRBV5-1	TRBJ2-7	ASRGSTGAYEQY
TRBV27	TRBJ1-5	ASIRRQGYSNQPQH
TRBV5-1	TRBJ1-2	ASSGKGQIRSSYT
TRBV10-3	TRBJ2-7	AISSQDGLYEQY
TRBV2	TRBJ1-1	ASSNRVTGTEAF
TRBV20-1	TRBJ1-5	STMDRGQSNQPQH
TRBV7-3	TRBJ2-3	ASSRDFRTDTQY
TRBV7-3	TRBJ2-3	ASSPRARTGTDTQY
TRBV4-1	TRBJ1-5	ASSTTRDGNQPQH
TRBV6-1	TRBJ2-3	ASPSQASGNTDTQY
TRBV18	TRBJ2-7	ASSPIQGPYEQY
TRBV20-1	TRBJ2-3	SARDKASGRAVGGTQY
TRBV5-1	TRBJ1-1	ASSIPGTGNTEAF
TRBV10-2	TRBJ1-2	ASNYRGSNYGYT
TRBV28	TRBJ2-7	ASTERDRISEQY
TRBV11-2	TRBJ2-1	ASSLSDYNEQF
TRBV11-3	TRBJ1-2	ASSAGQVYGYT
TRBV27	TRBJ2-5	ASSPDPRPRETQY